This TCR beta chain was recorded in a study of T-cell reconstitution after alpha-beta-depleted transplantation in children. This clonotype was recorded a few times. Using unique molecular identifiers, the investigators prepared the TCRbeta library. TCRdb processed the PCR reads anew with MiXCR; each CDR3 protein has one entry. This repertoire shows about 610,000 distinct CDR3 sequences, under 12% found once; its top ten account for less than 5%. Germline lookup yields CDR1 SGHRS and CDR2 YFSETQ. The CDR3 sequence is 12 residues long. The V end was cut by 4 bases, the J end by 5 bases, with 8 bases between.

The clonotype was recovered from a human donor who donated a stem cell graft to a child with acute myeloid leukemia. The sample consisted of PBMCs from the stem cell graft donor, taken from the stem cell graft. This chain connects TRBV5-1 to TRBJ2-3; D unclear. The CDR3, as DNA: TGCGCCAGCAGCATCATAGAAGATACGCAGTATTTT. Residues: CASSIIEDTQYF.